Below are 10 T cell receptor beta chains sequenced from a single sample in a study of T cell repertoires in cytomegalovirus infection. From the reads, TCRdb called clonotypes with MiXCR, one entry per CDR3 protein. The sample holds about 260,000 distinct CDR3 sequences, approximately 15% seen once. Specimen: PBMCs. These receptors were taken from a human donor in good health (CMV status not recorded). Some clones in this sample may be carry-over from other donors' samples.

Ten or more counts support this clonotype. This chain uses TRBV7-9 with TRBJ2-1; D remains ambiguous. Germline V gene lookup returns CDR1 SEHNR and CDR2 FQNEAQ (reference sequence). CDR3 length equals 12 residues. V was shortened by 5 bases and J by 6 bases, with 8 bases between the two germline ends. In nucleotides, the CDR3 is TGTGCCAGCAGCGGTAGTGGCAATGAGCAGTTCTTC. Its protein is CASSGSGNEQFF. Supplemented by reference TRBV7-9 and TRBJ2-1, the full variable domain reads DTGVSQNPRHKITKRGQNVTFRCDPISEHNRLYWYRQTLGQGPEFLTYFQNEAQLEKSRLLSDRFSAERPKGSFSTLEIQRTEQGDSAMYLCASSGSGNEQFFGPGTRLTVL.

This clonotype was seen at least ten times. The rearrangement uses TRBV25-1 and TRBJ1-1, with D possibly matching TRBD1 (6 bases). The CDR3 consists of 16 residues. Trimming pared 2 bases from V and 4 bases from J, leaving 17 bases between. Germline V gene lookup returns CDR1 MGHDK and CDR2 SYGVNS. As DNA, the CDR3 is TGTGCCAGCAGTGAAAAGGTAGGACAGACGAGCACTGAAGCTTTCTTT. Its protein is CASSEKVGQTSTEAFF.

This clonotype was detected a few times. The V and J genes are TRBV20-1 and TRBJ1-2, with unresolved D. V was cut by 3 bases and J by 1 base, with 18 bases left in between. The CDR3 covers 16 residues. Germline values: CDR1 DFQATT, CDR2 SNEGSKA (reference sequence). CDR3 in amino acids: CSASLMSSKDNYGYTF. CDR3 sequence (DNA): TGCAGTGCTAGTCTAATGAGTAGTAAGGATAACTATGGCTACACCTTC.

The table lists this clonotype with many counts. The chain combines TRBV11-3 with TRBJ1-1; the D is unclear. The germline CDR1 and CDR2 sequences are SGHNT and YENEEA. This CDR3 has 16 residues. Trimming stripped 2 bases from V and 1 base from J, with 14 bases between. The CDR3, as DNA: TGTGCCAGCAGCTTATTACCCTCGGCCGAGAACACTGAAGCTTTCTTT. It codes for CASSLLPSAENTEAFF.

This clonotype appeared many times. The chain has TRBV28 and TRBJ2-1; 10 nucleotides line up with TRBD2. The length of the CDR3 is 17 residues. Germline values: CDR1 MDHEN, CDR2 SYDVKM. Unmatched junction bases numbered 10, after V lost 2 bases and J lost 6 bases. For the CDR3, the DNA is TGTGCCAGCAGTTTAAGGTCTAGCGGGAGCTTGGCCAATGAGCAGTTCTTC. Translated, it gives CASSLRSSGSLANEQFF.

The V call is TRBV2, the J call TRBJ2-3; D ambiguous. Germline lookup yields CDR1 SNHLY and CDR2 FYNNEI. CDR3 length: 16 residues. V was pared by 0 bases and J by 0 bases, with 10 bases between. CDR3 bases: TGTGCCAGCAGTGAAGCGCGGAGTGCGAGCACAGATACGCAGTATTTT. It codes for CASSEARSASTDTQYF.

There are a few counts of this clonotype. The CDR3 bases are TGTGCCAGCAGCCATCCCGGGAGTTACAATGAGCAGTTCTTC. Residues: CASSHPGSYNEQFF. J is TRBJ2-1 and V is TRBV14; a weak D match, TRBD2 (6 bases). Trimming removed 3 bases at V and 4 bases at J, with 10 bases between. This CDR3 is built from 14 residues. CDR1 is SGHDN, CDR2 FVKESK, per germline. Full variable domain (remainder filled in from reference TRBV14 and TRBJ2-1): EAGVTQFPSHSVIEKGQTVTLRCDPISGHDNLYWYRRVMGKEIKFLLHFVKESKQDESGMPNNRFLAERTGGTYSTLKVQPAELEDSGVYFCASSHPGSYNEQFFGPGTRLTVL.

This clonotype was picked up many times. V is TRBV15 and J is TRBJ2-1; D is possibly TRBD2 (6 bases). The CDR3 totals 14 residues. The germline V gene encodes CDR1 LNHNV and CDR2 YYDKDF (reference sequence). The germline V and J ends were trimmed by 5 bases and 8 bases, with 16 bases remaining between them. The DNA of the CDR3 is TGTGCCACCAGCGGGGACTTGTTCGTCCATGAGCAGTTCTTC. It specifies CATSGDLFVHEQFF.

This clonotype was observed a few times. The gene calls are TRBV7-3 and TRBJ2-5, with D uncertain. CDR3 size: 14 residues. CDR1 and CDR2 (germline): SGHTA, FQGTGA. Trimming pared 5 bases from V and 3 bases from J, leaving 13 bases between. The CDR3 loop is CASSVGSREETQYF. CDR3 nucleotides: TGTGCCAGCAGCGTAGGGTCCCGGGAAGAGACCCAGTACTTC.

This sequence joins TRBV4-1 and TRBJ1-1, with TRBD1 matching 8 bases. V lost 4 bases, J lost 8 bases, and 3 bases stayed unmatched. Germline V CDR1 and CDR2: MGHRA, YSYEKL. The CDR3 contains 12 residues. The CDR3 DNA reads TGCGCCAGCAGCCCGGACAGGGAGGAAGCTTTCTTT. Its protein product is CASSPDREEAFF.